This T cell receptor beta chain was obtained from a study of siplizumab effects on memory and regulatory T cells. Using immunoSEQ multiplex PCR, the repertoire was profiled, and TCRdb retains in-frame clones only, with some absent. Here the sample spans roughly 100,000 clones, around 90% being singletons. This CDR3 comprises 15 residues. The germline V and J ends were trimmed by 3 bases and 7 bases, with 16 bases remaining between them. The germline gives CDR1 SNHLY, CDR2 FYNNEI. The rearrangement uses TRBV2 and TRBJ1-5; a weak D match, TRBD1 (6 bases). Sequencing was done on a sample of non-Treg CD4+ T cells sorted from blood. This sequence was found in a human donor in good health. This CDR3 is CASSEGAATLQPQHF. The DNA of the CDR3 is TGTGCCAGCAGTGAGGGGGCAGCCACTTTGCAGCCCCAGCATTTT.